The 3 T cell receptor beta chains reported below all come from one sample, sequenced in a study of cytomegalovirus exposure and HLA in healthy donors. PCR was performed using 60 Vbeta and 13 Jbeta primers. Here immunoSEQ multiplex PCR was the method, and the copy in TCRdb shows in-frame clones only, minus some. This table holds 150,000 to 200,000 clones, around 76% found once. Sequencing was done on a sample of PBMCs. The receptors come from a woman aged 40 to 49 in good health and CMV-seronegative.

In its sample, this clone was seen once. The CDR3 DNA sequence: TGCAGCGTTTCAGATGAGCAGGGTAGTGAAAAACTGTTTTTT. Encoded protein: CSVSDEQGSEKLFF. The rearrangement joins TRBV29-1 to TRBJ1-4, with a possible D match to TRBD1 (5 bases). The CDR3 is made up of 14 amino acids. With 5 bases removed from V and 7 bases from J, the gap between germline ends came to 17 bases. Germline loops: CDR1 SQVTM, CDR2 ANQGSEA.

This chain links TRBV7-2 with TRBJ2-2; a weak D match, TRBD2 (7 bases). The CDR3 has 14 amino acids. V shed 1 base and J shed 6 bases, with 9 bases lying between them. Per germline, CDR1 SGHTA and CDR2 FQGNSA. The CDR3 sequence is CASSLVGGPGELFF. The DNA for the CDR3 is TGTGCCAGCAGCTTAGTCGGGGGGCCCGGGGAGCTGTTTTTT.

The chain's CDR3 is CASLRDQNTEAFF. The CDR3 nucleotides read TGTGCCAGCCTGCGGGATCAGAACACTGAAGCTTTCTTT. J is TRBJ1-1 and V is TRBV2; D not resolved. The V end was cut by 8 bases, the J end by 1 base, with 11 bases between. Germline V gene sequence: CDR1 SNHLY, CDR2 FYNNEI. The CDR3 sequence is 13 residues long.